The rows below give T cell receptor beta chains drawn from one sample of a study of cytomegalovirus exposure and HLA in healthy donors. The method was immunoSEQ multiplex PCR; TCRdb's version includes in-frame clones alone and lacks a portion of them. The top ten clones hold roughly 3% of a sample with over 95,000 clones, approximately 80% of them seen once. Sample: PBMCs. These receptors were collected from a man in his forties or fifties in good health and CMV-seronegative. CDR3s leave out the opening cysteine and the closing phenylalanine or tryptophan. Each record gives: clone size, J gene, V gene, CDR3 protein. Clone size is shown for a subset of rows, as once, few, many or a class of expanded clone.

-,TRBJ1-2,TRBV28,ASGTGFYGYT
-,TRBJ2-2,TRBV6-5,ASSRTGGTGELF
-,TRBJ2-7,TRBV29-1,SVEEVGHEHHSYEQY
-,TRBJ2-2,TRBV6-6,ASSGSRNTGELF
few,TRBJ1-1,TRBV9,ASSVRVNTEAF
few,TRBJ2-5,TRBV14,ASSVRLAGFQETQY
few,TRBJ2-7,TRBV6-6,ASSPSGSRYEQY
-,TRBJ2-5,TRBV19,ASSIGGRQETQY
-,TRBJ2-7,TRBV7-8,ASSPGQGRYEQY
-,TRBJ2-3,TRBV10-2,ASSESRLAGGPTDTQY
few,TRBJ1-1,TRBV25-1,ASSESSWNTEAF
few,TRBJ2-7,TRBV5-1,ASSLTTGGTYEQY
few,TRBJ1-5,TRBV2,ASSEDGARVVQPQH
-,TRBJ2-2,TRBV5-4,ASSLFGLANTGELF
-,TRBJ2-2,TRBV28,ASSYTGDTGELF
-,TRBJ2-1,TRBV28,ATGGGTYNEQF
-,TRBJ1-4,TRBV2,ASSASGGRYEKLF
-,TRBJ1-6,TRBV7-9,SSSFNEGPLH
-,TRBJ1-4,TRBV7-2,ASSSEQGAREKLF
-,TRBJ1-1,TRBV30,ALDRGNTEAF
-,TRBJ1-2,TRBV6-5,ASTQPGQGAYGYT
-,TRBJ1-1,TRBV19,ASILRDRGLTRTLRTEAF
-,TRBJ1-1,TRBV5-1,ASSLALRGENTEAF
-,TRBJ2-1,TRBV4-1,ASSQMEGANNEQF
few,TRBJ1-6,TRBV5-6,ASSWGTENSPLH
-,TRBJ2-5,TRBV28,ASSLPPPSGGCYKETQY
-,TRBJ1-1,TRBV18,ASSTGTGGGTEAF
-,TRBJ2-7,TRBV28,ASRKTGLFYEQY
-,TRBJ1-1,TRBV28,ANAARGRHTEAF
-,TRBJ1-1,TRBV30,AWSAGVLTEAF
-,TRBJ2-7,TRBV2,ASISDRSSYEQY
-,TRBJ2-5,TRBV5-4,AWSSGLGGEETQY
-,TRBJ1-2,TRBV5-5,ASSATGRPYGYT
-,TRBJ1-4,TRBV7-9,ASSLGYRENEKLF
-,TRBJ2-4,TRBV30,AWSARVGDIQY
few,TRBJ1-1,TRBV18,ASSPPPGNTEAF
-,TRBJ2-7,TRBV5-1,ASSSGQGKTYEQY
-,TRBJ2-3,TRBV7-6,ASSGGRSTDTQY
few,TRBJ2-2,TRBV6-6,AAYRGQAYTGELF
few,TRBJ2-2,TRBV2,ASSEGTSGNTGELF
once,TRBJ1-6,TRBV28,ASSLLGQLMGNSPLH
-,TRBJ2-2,TRBV5-4,ASSPFPGSPGELF
-,TRBJ2-5,TRBV27,ASSLSTRVKTQY